This T cell receptor (beta chain) was identified during a study of blood T cells in healthy people across ages. The CDR3 spans 15 residues. Germline CDR1 SGHVS, CDR2 FNYEAQ. Trimming stripped 1 base from V and 7 bases from J, with 14 bases between. Alongside a J-beta primer mix, a sample-barcoded 5' primer served in a second PCR lasting about 7 to 12 cycles. TCRdb called the 5' RACE reads again in MiXCR, with one record for every CDR3 protein. The sample has 650,000 to 1,000,000 distinct CDR3 sequences, 35% to 60% seen once. Study-level points and caveats: The unsorted PBMCs prevented any conclusive comparison of naive versus antigen-experienced cells.

This clonotype showed up just a few times. The antigen is undetermined. The sequence derives from a man older than 75 in good health. This chain joins TRBV7-6 and TRBJ1-5; possibly TRBD1 for D (5 bases). The sample taken for sequencing was blood. The DNA of the CDR3 is TGTGCCAGCAGCTTAGAGATGGGGGTTGGGCAGCCCCAGCATTTT. Translated: CASSLEMGVGQPQHF.